This TCR beta chain derives from a study of T cells in Graves' hyperthyroidism and ophthalmopathy. Study observations and caveats: Ophthalmopathy, as predicted by the model, came a median around 6.7 months after the prediction. Blood also held most thyroid clonotypes expanded beyond 0.001.

Using RNA transcripts as the source, TCR beta CDR3 regions were amplified. HTBI primers were used for first-round RT-PCR of the TCR CDR3. TCRdb passed the multiplex PCR reads through MiXCR, listing each CDR3 protein once. The sample has about 840,000 distinct CDR3 sequences; 35% to 40% are singletons. Uncontrolled infection, other autoimmune disease, pregnancy or lactation led to exclusion. Details on this clonotype: The antigen is undetermined.

V was cut by 3 bases and J by 6 bases, with 4 bases left in between. The CDR3 sequence is 11 residues long. In germline, CDR1 is ENHRY, CDR2 SYGVKD. Sequenced material: blood. This receptor was obtained from a man younger than 30 with Graves' hyperthyroidism. The chain employs TRBV10-3 and TRBJ2-3, with unresolved D. The CDR3 reads CAISERDTQYF. The CDR3 coding sequence is TGTGCCATCAGTGAACGGGATACGCAGTATTTT.